The present entry profiles one T cell receptor beta chain with its context. Trimming shortened V by 3 bases and J by 7 bases, and 13 bases separated the two germline ends. The CDR3 has 13 amino acids. From germline, CDR1 is SQVTM and CDR2 ANQGSEA. Source study methods: Amplification with reference gene primers provided the estimates of nucleated cell counts. Profiling relied on immunoSEQ multiplex PCR, and the TCRdb table lists in-frame clones only, not all of them. That table furnishes V, J and clone size, whereas the DNA furnished D and trimming. The sample contains under 250,000 clones, more than 85% of which appear only once. The data derive from a study of blood T cell repertoires in COVID-19. Study details: Collection of acute and convalescent COVID-19 samples took place in the United States, Italy and Spain. PBMCs, B-cell-depleted T cells, or T cells were the source of the cDNA or gDNA that made up the material.

The receptor's source is a woman aged 70-85 years with active or convalescent COVID-19. The chain has TRBV29-1 and TRBJ1-5; D remains ambiguous. Source material: peripheral blood. The CDR3 DNA is TGCAGCGTTGAGGGCAGGCCCAAGCAGCCCCAGCATTTT. Encoded protein: CSVEGRPKQPQHF.